One T cell receptor (beta chain) is described in this entry. These data are taken from a study of blood T cell repertoires in COVID-19. Study overall: Sources were T cells, B-cell-depleted T cells, or PBMCs; the material itself was cDNA or gDNA.

V was pared by 8 bases and J by 1 base, with 12 bases between. Germline V gives CDR1 KGHSH, CDR2 LQKENI. The CDR3 consists of 14 residues. In the original processing: For nucleated cells, counts were estimated from reference gene primer amplification. Assay: immunoSEQ multiplex PCR; the TCRdb copy retains only in-frame clones and omits some. V and J calls and clone size are copied from that table; D and trimming were computed from the DNA. The sample carries 150,000 or so clones, 70% to 90% recorded once. Sample: peripheral blood. The J gene is TRBJ1-5, the V gene TRBV18, with D unresolved. This TCR came from a human donor in a cohort sampled during active COVID-19. The CDR3 loop is CASAAKESNQPQHF. The DNA of the CDR3 is TGTGCCAGCGCAGCTAAGGAGAGCAATCAGCCCCAGCATTTT.